The clone carrying this T cell receptor beta chain was seen more than once but under ten times. Its antigen is not identified. The sample originates from a study of identical twins. General study points: Insertions ran lower in abundant cord blood beta clonotypes, though not in memory repertoires. Findings came from cross-sectional statistics, without long-term follow-up of donors.

Template switching added a universal primer site, and cDNA bore unique molecular identifiers. TCRdb redid the calling of the 5' RACE reads with MiXCR, one entry per CDR3 protein. This table holds about 460,000 distinct CDR3 sequences, 14% found once. The CDR3 loop spans 14 amino acids. Between the trimmed V and J ends, which lost 0 bases and 6 bases, there was a span of 11 bases. Germline V lookup: CDR1 KGHSH, CDR2 LQKENI. These sequences were also reported in another study, on yellow fever vaccine responses in identical twins.

The origin of this receptor is a young woman in good health. The sample taken for sequencing was CD4+ T cells sorted from blood. This sequence joins TRBV18 and TRBJ1-2; D is unresolved. CDR3 region: CASSPPSGINGYTF. CDR3 DNA: TGTGCCAGCTCACCACCGTCCGGGATTAATGGCTACACCTTC.